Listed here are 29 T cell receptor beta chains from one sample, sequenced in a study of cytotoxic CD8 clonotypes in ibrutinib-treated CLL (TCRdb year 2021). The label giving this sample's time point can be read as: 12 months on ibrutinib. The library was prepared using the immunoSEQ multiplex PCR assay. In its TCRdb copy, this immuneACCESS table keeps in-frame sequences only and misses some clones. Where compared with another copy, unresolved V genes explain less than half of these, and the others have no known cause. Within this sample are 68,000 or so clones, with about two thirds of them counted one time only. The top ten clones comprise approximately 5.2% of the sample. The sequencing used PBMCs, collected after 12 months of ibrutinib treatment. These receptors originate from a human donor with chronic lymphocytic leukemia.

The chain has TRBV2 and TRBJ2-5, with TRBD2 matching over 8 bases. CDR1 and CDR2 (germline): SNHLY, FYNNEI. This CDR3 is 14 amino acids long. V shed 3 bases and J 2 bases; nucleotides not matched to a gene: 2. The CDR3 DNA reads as TGTGCCAGCAGTGAGTCTAGCGGGCAAGAGACCCAGTACTTC. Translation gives CASSESSGQETQYF.

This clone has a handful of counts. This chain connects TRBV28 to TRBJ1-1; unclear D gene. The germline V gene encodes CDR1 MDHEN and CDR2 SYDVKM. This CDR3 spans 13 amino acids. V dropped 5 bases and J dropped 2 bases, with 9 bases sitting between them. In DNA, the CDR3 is TGTGCCAGCAGTACCCATTCAAACACTGAAGCTTTCTTT. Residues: CASSTHSNTEAFF. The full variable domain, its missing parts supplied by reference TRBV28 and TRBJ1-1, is DVKVTQSSRYLVKRTGEKVFLECVQDMDHENMFWYRQDPGLGLRLIYFSYDVKMKEKGDIPEGYSVSREKKERFSLILESASTNQTSMYLCASSTHSNTEAFFGQGTRLTVV.

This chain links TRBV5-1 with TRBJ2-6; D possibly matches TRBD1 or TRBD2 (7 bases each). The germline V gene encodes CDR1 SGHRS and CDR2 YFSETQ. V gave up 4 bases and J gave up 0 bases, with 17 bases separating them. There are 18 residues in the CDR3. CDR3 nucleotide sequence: TGCGCCAGCAGCCTGACCTCAGGGGGGGGCTCTGGGGCCAACGTCCTGACTTTC. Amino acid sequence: CASSLTSGGGSGANVLTF.

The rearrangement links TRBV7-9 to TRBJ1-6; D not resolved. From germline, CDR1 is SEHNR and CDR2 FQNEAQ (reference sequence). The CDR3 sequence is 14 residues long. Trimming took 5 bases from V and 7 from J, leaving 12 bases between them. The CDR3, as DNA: TGTGCCAGCAGCGCCGGTCAGAGAAATTCACCCCTCCACTTT. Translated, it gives CASSAGQRNSPLHF.

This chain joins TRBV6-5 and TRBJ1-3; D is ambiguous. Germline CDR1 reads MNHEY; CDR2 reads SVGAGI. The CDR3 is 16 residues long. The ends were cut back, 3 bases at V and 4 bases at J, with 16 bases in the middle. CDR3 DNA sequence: TGTGCCAGCAGTTATCAGGCAGGAGGAAACGGAAACACCATATATTTT. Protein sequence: CASSYQAGGNGNTIYF.

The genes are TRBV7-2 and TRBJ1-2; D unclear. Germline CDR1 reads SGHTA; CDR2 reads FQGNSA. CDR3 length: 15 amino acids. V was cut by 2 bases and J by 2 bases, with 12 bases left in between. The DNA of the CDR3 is TGTGCCAGCAGCTTACGGGCAGACCCAAACTATGGCTACACCTTC. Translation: CASSLRADPNYGYTF.

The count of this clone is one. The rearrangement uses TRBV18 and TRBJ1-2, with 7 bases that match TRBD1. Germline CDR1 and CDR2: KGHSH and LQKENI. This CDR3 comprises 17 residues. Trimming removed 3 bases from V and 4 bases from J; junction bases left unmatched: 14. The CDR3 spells CASSPGLGGQSSYGYTF. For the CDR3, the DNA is TGTGCCAGCTCACCTGGGCTTGGGGGACAGAGTTCCTATGGCTACACCTTC.

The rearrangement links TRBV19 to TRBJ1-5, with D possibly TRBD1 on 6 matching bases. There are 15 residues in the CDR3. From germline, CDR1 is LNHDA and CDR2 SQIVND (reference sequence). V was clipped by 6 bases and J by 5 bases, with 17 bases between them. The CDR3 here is CASRTLDSRYQPQHF. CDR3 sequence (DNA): TGTGCCAGTAGAACATTGGACAGTCGATATCAGCCCCAGCATTTT.

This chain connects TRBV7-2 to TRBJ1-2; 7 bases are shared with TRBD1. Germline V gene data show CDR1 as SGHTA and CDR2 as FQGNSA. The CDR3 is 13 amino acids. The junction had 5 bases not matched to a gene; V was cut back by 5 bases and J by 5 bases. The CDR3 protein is CASSPDRAYGYTF. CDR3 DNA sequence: TGTGCCAGCAGCCCCGACAGGGCATATGGCTACACCTTC.

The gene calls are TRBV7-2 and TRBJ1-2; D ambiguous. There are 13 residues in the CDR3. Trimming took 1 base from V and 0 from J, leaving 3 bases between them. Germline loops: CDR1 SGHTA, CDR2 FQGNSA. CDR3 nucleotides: TGTGCCAGCAGCTTAGACACTAACTATGGCTACACCTTC. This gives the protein CASSLDTNYGYTF.

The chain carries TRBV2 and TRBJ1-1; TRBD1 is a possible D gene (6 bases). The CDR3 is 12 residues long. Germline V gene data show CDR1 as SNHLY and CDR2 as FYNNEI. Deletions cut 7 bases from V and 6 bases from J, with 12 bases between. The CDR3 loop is CASNQGRSEAFF. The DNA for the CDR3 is TGTGCCAGCAACCAGGGGCGTTCTGAAGCTTTCTTT.

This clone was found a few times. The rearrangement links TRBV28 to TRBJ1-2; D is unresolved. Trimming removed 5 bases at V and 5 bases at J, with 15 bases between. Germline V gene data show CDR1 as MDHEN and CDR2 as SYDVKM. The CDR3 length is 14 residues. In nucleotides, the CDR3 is TGTGCCAGCAGTCTCCAGGTTCGGAGGTATGGCTACACCTTC. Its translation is CASSLQVRRYGYTF.

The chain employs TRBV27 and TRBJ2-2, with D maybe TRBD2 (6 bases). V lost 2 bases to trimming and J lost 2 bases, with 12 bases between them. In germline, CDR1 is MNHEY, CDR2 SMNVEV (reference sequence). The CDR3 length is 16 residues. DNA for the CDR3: TGTGCCAGCAGTTTAGTTGCGGGGCGAAACACCGGGGAGCTGTTTTTT. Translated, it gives CASSLVAGRNTGELFF.

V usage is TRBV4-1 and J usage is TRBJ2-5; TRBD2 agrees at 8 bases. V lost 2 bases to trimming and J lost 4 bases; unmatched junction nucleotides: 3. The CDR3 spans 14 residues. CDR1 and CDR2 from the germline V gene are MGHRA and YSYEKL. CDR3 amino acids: CASSQIAGIETQYF. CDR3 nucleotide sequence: TGCGCCAGCAGCCAAATAGCGGGGATAGAGACCCAGTACTTC.

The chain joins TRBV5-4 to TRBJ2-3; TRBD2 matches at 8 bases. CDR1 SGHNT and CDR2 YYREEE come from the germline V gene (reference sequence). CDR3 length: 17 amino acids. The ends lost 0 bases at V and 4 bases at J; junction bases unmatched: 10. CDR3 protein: CASSLDATSVGPDTQYF. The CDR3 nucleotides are TGTGCCAGCAGCTTGGACGCGACTAGCGTGGGGCCAGATACGCAGTATTTT.

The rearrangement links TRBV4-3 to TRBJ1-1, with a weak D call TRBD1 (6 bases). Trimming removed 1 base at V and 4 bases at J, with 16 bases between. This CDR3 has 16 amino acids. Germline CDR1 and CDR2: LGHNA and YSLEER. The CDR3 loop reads CASSQVVGVGGTEAFF. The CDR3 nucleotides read TGCGCCAGCAGCCAAGTCGTCGGGGTAGGGGGCACTGAAGCTTTCTTT.

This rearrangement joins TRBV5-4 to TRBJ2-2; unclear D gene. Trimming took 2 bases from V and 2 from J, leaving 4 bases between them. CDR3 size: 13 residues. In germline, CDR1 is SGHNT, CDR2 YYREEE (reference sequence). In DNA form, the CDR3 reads TGTGCCAGCAGCTTACCTAACACCGGGGAGCTGTTTTTT. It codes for CASSLPNTGELFF.

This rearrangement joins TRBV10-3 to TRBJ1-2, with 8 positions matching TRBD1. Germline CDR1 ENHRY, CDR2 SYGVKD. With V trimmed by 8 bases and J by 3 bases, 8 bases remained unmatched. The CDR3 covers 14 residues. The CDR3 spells CAIGGQGGYYGYTF. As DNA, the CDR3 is TGTGCCATCGGAGGACAGGGAGGGTACTATGGCTACACCTTC.

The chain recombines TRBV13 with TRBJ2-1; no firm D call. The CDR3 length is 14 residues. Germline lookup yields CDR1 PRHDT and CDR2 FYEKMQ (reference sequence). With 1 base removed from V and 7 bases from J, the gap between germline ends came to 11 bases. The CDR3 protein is CASSLARYLNEQFF. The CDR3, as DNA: TGTGCCAGCAGCTTAGCTCGATACCTAAATGAGCAGTTCTTC.

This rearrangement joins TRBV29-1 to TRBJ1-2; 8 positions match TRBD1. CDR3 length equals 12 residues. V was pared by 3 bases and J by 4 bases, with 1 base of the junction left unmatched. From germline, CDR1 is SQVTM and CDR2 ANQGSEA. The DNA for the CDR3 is TGCAGCGTTGACGGACAGGGCTATGGCTACACCTTC. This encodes CSVDGQGYGYTF.

The CDR3 spells CATHKSGTGLYEQYF. The DNA of the CDR3 is TGTGCCACCCACAAATCCGGGACAGGGTTGTACGAGCAGTACTTC. This chain joins TRBV19 and TRBJ2-7, with 9 positions matching TRBD1. Germline loops: CDR1 LNHDA, CDR2 SQIVND (reference sequence). V lost 10 bases and J lost 4; bases outside the gene matches: 14. The CDR3 is made up of 15 amino acids.

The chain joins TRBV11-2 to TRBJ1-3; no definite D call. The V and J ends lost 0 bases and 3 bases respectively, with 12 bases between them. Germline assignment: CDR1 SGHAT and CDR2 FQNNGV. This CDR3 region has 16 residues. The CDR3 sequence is CASSLDWRGFGNTIYF. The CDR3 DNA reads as TGTGCCAGCAGCTTAGACTGGCGGGGTTTTGGAAACACCATATATTTT.

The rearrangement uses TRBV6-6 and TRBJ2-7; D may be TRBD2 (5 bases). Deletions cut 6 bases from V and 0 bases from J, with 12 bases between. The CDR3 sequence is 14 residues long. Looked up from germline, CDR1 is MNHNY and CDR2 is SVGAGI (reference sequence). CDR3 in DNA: TGTGCCAGCAGGGCGCGGAGGAGCTCCTACGAGCAGTACTTC. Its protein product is CASRARRSSYEQYF.

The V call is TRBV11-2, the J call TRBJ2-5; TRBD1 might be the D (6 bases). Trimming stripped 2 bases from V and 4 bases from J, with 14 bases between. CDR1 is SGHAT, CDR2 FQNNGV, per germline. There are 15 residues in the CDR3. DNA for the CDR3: TGTGCCAGCAGCTTATCCCGACAGGCAGGAGAGACCCAGTACTTC. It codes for CASSLSRQAGETQYF.

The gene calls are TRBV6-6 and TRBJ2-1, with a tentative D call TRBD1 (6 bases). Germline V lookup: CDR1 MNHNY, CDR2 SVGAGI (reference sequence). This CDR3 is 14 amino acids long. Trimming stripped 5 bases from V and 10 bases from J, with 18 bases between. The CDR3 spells CASSPTLGQTEQFF. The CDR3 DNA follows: TGTGCCAGCAGTCCAACCCTAGGACAGACCGAGCAGTTCTTC.

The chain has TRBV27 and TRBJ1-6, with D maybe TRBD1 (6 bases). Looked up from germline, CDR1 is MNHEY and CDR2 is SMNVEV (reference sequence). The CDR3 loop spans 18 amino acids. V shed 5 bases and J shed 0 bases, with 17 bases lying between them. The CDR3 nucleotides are TGTGCCAGCAGTCACATCACGGGGGCGAGCTCCTATAATTCACCCCTCCACTTT. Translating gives CASSHITGASSYNSPLHF.

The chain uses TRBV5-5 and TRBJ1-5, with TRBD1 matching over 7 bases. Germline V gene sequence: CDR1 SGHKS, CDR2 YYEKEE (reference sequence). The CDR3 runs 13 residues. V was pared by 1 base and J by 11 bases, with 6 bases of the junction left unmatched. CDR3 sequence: CASSLTGVRAQHF. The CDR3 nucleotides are TGTGCCAGCAGCTTGACAGGGGTGAGGGCCCAGCATTTT.

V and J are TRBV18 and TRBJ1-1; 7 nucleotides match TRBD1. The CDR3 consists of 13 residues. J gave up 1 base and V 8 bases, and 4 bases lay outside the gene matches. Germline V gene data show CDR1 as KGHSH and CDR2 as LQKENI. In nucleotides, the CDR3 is TGTGCCAGCGGGGGACAGCAGAACACTGAAGCTTTCTTT. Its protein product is CASGGQQNTEAFF.

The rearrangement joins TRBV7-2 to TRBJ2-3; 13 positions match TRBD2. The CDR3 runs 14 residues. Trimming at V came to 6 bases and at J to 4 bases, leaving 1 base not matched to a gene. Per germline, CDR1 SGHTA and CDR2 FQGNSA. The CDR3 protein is CASRLAGGADTQYF. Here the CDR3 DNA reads TGTGCCAGCAGACTAGCGGGGGGGGCAGATACGCAGTATTTT.